This TCR beta chain was obtained from a study of identical twins (dated by TCRdb to 2015 to 2016). Study-level background: To test whether fetal clonotypes persist, the study used deep sequencing on TCR alpha and beta repertoires from monozygotic twins, unrelated adults of various ages, and cord blood. To rule out contamination, the twin experiments were replicated at different times with different library preparation protocols. The full study reports these points: In monozygotic twins, out-of-frame TCR alpha sharing was systematically underestimated by recombination models, although the models agreed with sharing between unrelated individuals. A weaker excess of twin sharing was found in beta out-of-frame sequences because the signal-to-noise ratio was lowered by fewer shared sequences. Out-of-frame TCR alpha sequences shared between twins showed an excess of low generation-probability sequences compared with coincidental sharing between unrelated individuals. Fewer insertions were carried by abundant cord blood beta clonotypes; a weaker similar trend was observed in young adult naive repertoires, while no such trend was observed in memory repertoires. Because the same donors could not be followed over many years, conclusions were based on cross-sectional statistical analysis. Zero-insertion analyses could be partly confounded by invariant T cells such as MAIT and iNKT, though diverse VJ usage argued against such confounding for most clonotypes.

Of note for this clonotype: Its binding antigen is unknown. Base quality data are lacking; no much larger clone is found one base away.

Taken from the germline V gene, the CDR1 and CDR2 loops are LGHNA and YNFKEQ. The CDR3, cysteine through phenylalanine, is 14 amino acids long. CDR3 DNA is the only sequence kept; it has 42 bases, read in frame from the first base. V is shortened by 0 bases, J by 6 bases, and the region joining them spans 9 bases. Receptors were amplified or captured by 5' RACE. The sequencer listed for this sample is Illumina HiSeq 2000. Template switching added a universal primer binding site, and the final cDNA carried a unique molecular identifier that allowed TCR cDNA molecules to be counted accurately. Specific primers in the conserved constant-segment region were used to synthesize first-strand cDNA for TCR alpha and beta chains. To control for contamination, every cDNA library carried two barcodes: a SMART-Mk sample barcode plus Illumina barcodes. TruSeq adapter sequences and Illumina sample barcodes were added in two successive PCR steps. TCR alpha and beta cDNA libraries were sequenced on the Illumina HiSeq platform with custom primers. On the authors' methods: MiGEC processed the raw reads to extract unique molecular identifiers, while MiXCR was used to determine the CDR3 positions. Recombination models were inferred per individual with the repgenHMM and IGoR tools using an EM algorithm. The analysis of shared clonotypes was done with the tcR package in R, with sharing normalized by the product of cloneset sizes. To study raw recombination without the effects of thymic and clonal selection, out-of-frame nonproductive sequences were analyzed. TCRdb passed the public sequencing reads through fastp at Q25 and MiXCR, retaining productive beta sequences. Here each entry gathers all rows of one CDR3 protein and keeps the most common genes and DNA. The authors' filters were not applied to this entry. The sample table holds approximately 1.8 million distinct CDR3 sequences, of which 32% were seen once. The ten largest clones add up to over 0.25% of the sample.

Every donor was a healthy Caucasian. The sequenced sample consisted of cord blood. This TCR was recovered from a newborn girl in good health. Recombination joined TRBV4-2 with TRBJ2-1; the D assignment is uncertain and may be TRBD1 or TRBD2, with 5 bases supporting each. This receptor has the CDR3 CASSQDPGANEQFF. The DNA reads TGTGCCAGCAGCCAAGACCCCGGGGCCAATGAGCAGTTCTTC.